This entry is about one T cell receptor beta chain. This record belongs to a study of T cell changes during pregnancy in multiple sclerosis. Libraries were prepared by immunoSEQ multiplex PCR; TCRdb keeps only in-frame clonotypes and omits some of them. The sample lists tens of thousands of clones, roughly 93% seen once, with 1.4% in the top ten. CDR1 is ENHRY, CDR2 SYGVKD, per germline. This CDR3 comprises 16 residues. V lost 0 bases to trimming and J lost 7 bases; unmatched junction nucleotides: 8. The TCR was taken from a female donor with multiple sclerosis, enrolled in a pregnancy study. The rearrangement links TRBV10-3 to TRBJ2-7; 11 nucleotides agree with TRBD1. Sample: peripheral blood, taken in the third trimester of pregnancy. The CDR3 DNA sequence: TGTGCCATCAGTGAGTCCGGGACAGGGGGAGGAGGTGAGCAGTACTTC. Translating gives CAISESGTGGGGEQYF.